This T cell receptor beta chain was recorded in a study of beta chain features in type 1 diabetes. Study information: Age, gender and cell yields were alike across patients and healthy donors. Study findings and constraints: TCRB CDR3s were moderately but significantly shorter in Type 1 diabetes patients in all four CD4+ subsets.

Germline V gene lookup returns CDR1 SGHTA and CDR2 FQGNSA. CDR3 length: 17 amino acids. Trimming took 5 bases from V and 3 from J; bases not matched to a gene: 11. About this clone itself: Its antigen remains unknown.

Expressed TCRB transcripts were sequenced, since all the RNA that had been isolated was reverse transcribed. About 3.57 million reads, on average, came from each naive, central memory and regulatory T cell sample. Clones were sequenced by immunoSEQ multiplex PCR, and TCRdb holds only the in-frame ones, with some missing. The repertoire holds 350,000 or so clones, with about 20% as singletons. It was via CD45RO/CCR7/CD25/CD127/CD95/CD27 that CD4+ naive, central memory, regulatory and stem cell-like memory cells were sorted. The J gene is TRBJ1-5, the V gene TRBV7-2, with 9 bases lining up with TRBD1. Specimen: naive CD4+ T cells from blood. The sequence derives from a woman between 18 and 29 years old in good health. The CDR3 region is CASSPGQGLRDNQPQHF. The CDR3 bases are TGTGCCAGCAGCCCAGGACAGGGGTTGAGGGACAATCAGCCCCAGCATTTT.